This passage covers 5 T cell receptor beta chains from one sample sequenced in a study of OX40 agonist ivuxolimab in advanced cancers. The assay was immunoSEQ multiplex PCR, and TCRdb's table has in-frame clones only and misses some. Of around 74,000 clones in the sample, 70% to 90% were seen once. The sequences come from CD4+ or CD8+ T cells sorted from blood, collected in a trial of the OX40 agonist ivuxolimab. These receptors were taken from an adult with an advanced solid tumor such as melanoma, head and neck, liver or kidney cancer.

The chain couples TRBV19 to TRBJ1-1; D is unresolved. V was trimmed by 3 bases and J by 0 bases, leaving 8 bases between them. CDR3 length: 14 residues. Germline V gene data show CDR1 as LNHDA and CDR2 as SQIVND (reference sequence). The CDR3 DNA sequence: TGTGCCAGTAGTATGGTGGACTTGAACACTGAAGCTTTCTTT. Protein product: CASSMVDLNTEAFF.

The CDR3 DNA reads as TGTGCCAGCAGTAACCACGGGGGGAATCAGCCCCAGCATTTT. As protein: CASSNHGGNQPQHF. This chain joins TRBV2 and TRBJ1-5; D perhaps matches TRBD1 (5 bases). This CDR3 is 14 amino acids long. Germline V gene lookup returns CDR1 SNHLY and CDR2 FYNNEI. Trimming stripped 5 bases from V and 4 bases from J, with 12 bases between.

This rearrangement joins TRBV9 to TRBJ2-7; 7 bases align to TRBD2. V lost 0 bases, J lost 7 bases, and 10 bases stayed unmatched. This CDR3 is 15 amino acids long. The germline CDR1 and CDR2 sequences are SGDLS and YYNGEE. CDR3 DNA sequence: TGTGCCAGCAGCGTAGGCGTGGGAGGGGTAGGAGAGCAGTACTTC. Its translation is CASSVGVGGVGEQYF.

This sequence joins TRBV25-1 and TRBJ2-2, with TRBD1 matching 7 bases. Germline V lookup: CDR1 MGHDK, CDR2 SYGVNS. The junction had 10 bases not matched to a gene; V was cut back by 6 bases and J by 3 bases. The CDR3 is made up of 16 amino acids. CDR3 residues: CASREGGQTYTGELFF. The CDR3 nucleotides are TGTGCCAGCAGAGAAGGGGGACAGACCTACACCGGGGAGCTGTTTTTT.

The rearrangement uses TRBV7-8 and TRBJ2-7; D assignment may be TRBD1 or TRBD2 (5 bases each). Trimming pared 5 bases from V and 6 bases from J, leaving 20 bases between. The CDR3 length is 15 residues. Germline assignment: CDR1 SGHVS and CDR2 FQNEAQ. In nucleotides, the CDR3 is TGTGCCAGCAGCCCAAGGGACGGACTCCTTGTCGAGCAGTACTTC. Translated: CASSPRDGLLVEQYF.